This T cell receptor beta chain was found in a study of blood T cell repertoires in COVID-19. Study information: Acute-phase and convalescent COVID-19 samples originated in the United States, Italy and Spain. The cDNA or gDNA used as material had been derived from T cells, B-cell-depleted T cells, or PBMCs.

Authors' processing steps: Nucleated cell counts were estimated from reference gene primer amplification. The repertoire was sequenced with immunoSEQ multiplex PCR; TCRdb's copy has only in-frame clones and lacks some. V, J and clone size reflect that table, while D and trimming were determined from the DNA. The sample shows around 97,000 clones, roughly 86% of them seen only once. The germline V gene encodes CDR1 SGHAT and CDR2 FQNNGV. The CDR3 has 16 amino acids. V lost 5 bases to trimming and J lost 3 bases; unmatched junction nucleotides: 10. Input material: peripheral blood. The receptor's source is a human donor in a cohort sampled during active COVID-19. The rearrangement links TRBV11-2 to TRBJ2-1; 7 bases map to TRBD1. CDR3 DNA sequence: TGTGCCAGCAGCAACAGGGGAACCAAGATCTACAATGAGCAGTTCTTC. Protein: CASSNRGTKIYNEQFF.